The clone carrying this TCR beta chain was detected only a few times. The target antigen is unknown. The V gene's germline CDR1 is LNHDA and CDR2 SQIVND (reference sequence). This CDR3 has 13 residues. With V trimmed by 6 bases and J by 7 bases, 4 bases remained unmatched. These data originate in a study of beta chain features in type 1 diabetes. General study findings and limits: When VDJ junctions were examined, type 1 diabetes patients showed fewer insertions and more deletions.

The authors reverse transcribed all of the isolated RNA, so sequencing captured expressed TCRB transcripts. Assay: immunoSEQ multiplex PCR; the TCRdb copy retains only in-frame clones and omits some. The sample yields about 300,000 clones, roughly 8% seen once. The source of this sequence is a woman aged 18-30 years in good health. Sequenced sample: central memory CD4+ T cells from blood. The rearrangement links TRBV19 to TRBJ2-1, with TRBD2 matching 9 bases. The CDR3 loop is CASSQRGENEQFF. CDR3 nucleotides: TGTGCCAGTAGCCAGCGGGGGGAAAATGAGCAGTTCTTC.